The clone carrying this T cell receptor (beta chain) was recorded at least ten times. These data originate in a study of identical twins. TCRdb reanalysed the 5' RACE reads using MiXCR and keeps one entry per CDR3 protein. This sample has fewer than 500,000 distinct CDR3 sequences, with about 13% found just once. Germline-derived CDR1 and CDR2 are SGHAT and FQDESV (reference sequence). The ends lost 1 base at V and 2 bases at J; junction bases unmatched: 11. The CDR3 has 18 residues. These data were also filed under a second study, of yellow fever vaccine responses in identical twins.

The chain combines TRBV11-1 with TRBJ2-3; 8 positions match TRBD2. The sequence came from a woman aged 18-35 years in good health. Sequencing used CD4+ T cells sorted from blood. The DNA for the CDR3 is TGTGCCAGCAGCTTAGGTGCGGGAGGACCTGGGTCCACAGATACGCAGTATTTT. The encoded protein is CASSLGAGGPGSTDTQYF. Based on the CDR3 plus reference TRBV11-1 and TRBJ2-3, the full variable domain is EAEVAQSPRYKITEKSQAVAFWCDPISGHATLYWYRQILGQGPELLVQFQDESVVDDSQLPKDRFSAERLKGVDSTLKIQPAELGDSAMYLCASSLGAGGPGSTDTQYFGPGTRLTVL.